Listed here are 4 T cell receptor beta chains from one sample, sequenced in a study of blood T cell repertoires in COVID-19. Assay used: immunoSEQ multiplex PCR; TCRdb lists only in-frame clones, some missing. The table records about 34,000 clones, almost 80% of them present only once. Sequenced material: peripheral blood. The receptor set was obtained from a woman aged 60 to 75 with acute or convalescent COVID-19.

V and J are TRBV5-5 and TRBJ2-1, with D maybe TRBD2 (7 bases). This CDR3 has 15 residues. Germline V gene data show CDR1 as SGHKS and CDR2 as YYEKEE (reference sequence). V lost 5 bases and J 8 bases, leaving 20 bases between the germline ends. In DNA form, the CDR3 reads TGTGCCAGCAGACCCCATCTGGCGGGGGCCGATGAGCAGTTCTTC. Amino acids: CASRPHLAGADEQFF.

The chain employs TRBV3-1 (or the pseudogene TRBV3-2) and TRBJ2-7, with a possible D match to TRBD1 (6 bases). Looked up from germline, CDR1 is LGHDT and CDR2 is YNNKEL (reference sequence). Trimming took off 4 bases at V and 0 bases at J, with 13 bases between the two ends. This CDR3 has 15 residues. Written as DNA, the CDR3 is TGTGCCAGCAGCCCCCGGGCCAGGGGCTCCTACGAGCAGTACTTC. Its protein product is CASSPRARGSYEQYF.

V is TRBV11-2 and J is TRBJ2-2; the D gene is possibly TRBD1 (6 bases). Trimming removed 7 bases from V and 0 bases from J, with 12 bases in between. The CDR3 covers 15 residues. Germline V gene sequence: CDR1 SGHAT, CDR2 FQNNGV. In DNA form, the CDR3 reads TGTGCCAGCACAAAGAACAGGGCGAACACCGGGGAGCTGTTTTTT. Its translation is CASTKNRANTGELFF.

The chain links TRBV9 to TRBJ1-6, with D possibly being TRBD1 (6 bases). Germline CDR1 reads SGDLS; CDR2 reads YYNGEE. CDR3 size: 15 residues. The V end lost 0 bases, the J end lost 9 bases, and 13 bases lay between the germline ends. In DNA form, the CDR3 reads TGTGCCAGCAGCGTAGCCGACAGGATCGGTTCACCCCTCCACTTT. Its translation: CASSVADRIGSPLHF.